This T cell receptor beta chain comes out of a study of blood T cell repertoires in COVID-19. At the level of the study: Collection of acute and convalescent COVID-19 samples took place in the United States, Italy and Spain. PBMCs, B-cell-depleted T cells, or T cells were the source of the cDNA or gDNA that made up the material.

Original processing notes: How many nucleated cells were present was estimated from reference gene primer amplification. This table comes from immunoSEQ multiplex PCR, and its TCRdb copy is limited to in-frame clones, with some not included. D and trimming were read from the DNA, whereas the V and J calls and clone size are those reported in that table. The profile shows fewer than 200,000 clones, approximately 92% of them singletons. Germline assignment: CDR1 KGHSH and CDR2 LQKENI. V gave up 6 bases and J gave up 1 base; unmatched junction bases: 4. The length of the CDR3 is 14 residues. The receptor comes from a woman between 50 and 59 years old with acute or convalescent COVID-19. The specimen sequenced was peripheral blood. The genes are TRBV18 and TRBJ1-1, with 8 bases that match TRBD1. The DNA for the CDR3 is TGTGCCAGCTCGACCGGACAGGGGAACACTGAAGCTTTCTTT. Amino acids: CASSTGQGNTEAFF.